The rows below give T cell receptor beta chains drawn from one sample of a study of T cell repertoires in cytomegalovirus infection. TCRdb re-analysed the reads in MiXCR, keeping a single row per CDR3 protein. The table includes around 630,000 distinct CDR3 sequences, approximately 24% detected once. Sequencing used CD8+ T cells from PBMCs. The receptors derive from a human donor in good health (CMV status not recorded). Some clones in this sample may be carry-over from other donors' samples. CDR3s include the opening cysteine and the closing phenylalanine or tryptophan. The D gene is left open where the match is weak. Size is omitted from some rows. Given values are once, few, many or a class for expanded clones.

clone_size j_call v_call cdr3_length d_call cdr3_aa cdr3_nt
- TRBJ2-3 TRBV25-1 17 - CASSEYGRQASTDTQYF TGTGCCAGCAGTGAATACGGAAGACAGGCCAGCACAGATACGCAGTATTTT
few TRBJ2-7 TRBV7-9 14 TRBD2 CASGPPASGVWQYF TGTGCCAGCGGACCGCCGGCTAGCGGGGTTTGGCAGTACTTC
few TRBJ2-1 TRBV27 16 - CASIPSSAPSYNEQFF TGTGCCAGCATTCCCTCGTCGGCCCCGTCCTACAATGAGCAGTTCTTC
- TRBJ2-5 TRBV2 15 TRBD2 CASSEGLAGGETQYF TGTGCCAGCAGTGAAGGACTAGCGGGGGGTGAGACCCAGTACTTC
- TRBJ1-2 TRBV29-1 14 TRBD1 CSVASGTGGRGYTF TGCAGCGTTGCATCCGGGACAGGGGGCCGTGGCTACACCTTC
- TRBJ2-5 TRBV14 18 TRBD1 CASSQDLTAGQGLETQYF TGTGCCAGCAGCCAAGATCTTACGGCGGGACAGGGGTTAGAGACCCAGTACTTC
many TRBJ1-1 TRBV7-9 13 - CASSSRQLPKAFF TGTGCCAGCAGCTCCCGACAGTTGCCAAAAGCTTTCTTT
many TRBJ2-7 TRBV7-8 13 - CASSSTNYYEQYF TGTGCCAGCAGCTCGACAAATTACTACGAGCAGTACTTC
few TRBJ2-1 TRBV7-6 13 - CASSSDWDNEQFF TGTGCCAGCAGCTCTGACTGGGACAATGAGCAGTTCTTC
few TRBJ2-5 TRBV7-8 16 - CASSLGPGSFGETQYF TGTGCCAGCAGCCTAGGGCCGGGTAGTTTTGGGGAGACCCAGTACTTC
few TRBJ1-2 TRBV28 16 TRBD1 CASSTPRQGHNSGYTF TGTGCCAGCAGTACCCCCCGACAGGGTCATAACTCTGGCTACACCTTC
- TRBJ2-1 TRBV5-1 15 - CASSLETRPYNEQFF TGCGCCAGCAGCTTGGAGACTAGACCTTACAATGAGCAGTTCTTC
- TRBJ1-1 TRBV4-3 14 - CASSQDSSGIEAFF TGCGCCAGCAGCCAAGATTCGTCGGGGATTGAAGCTTTCTTT
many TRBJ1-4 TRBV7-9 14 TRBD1 CASSFRDSNEKLFF TGTGCCAGCAGCTTCCGGGACAGTAATGAAAAACTGTTTTTT
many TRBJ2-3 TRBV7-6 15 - CASSLARSSTDTQYF TGTGCCAGCAGCTTAGCGCGGTCGAGCACAGATACGCAGTATTTT
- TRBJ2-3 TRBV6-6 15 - CASSREFRRTDTQYF TGTGCCAGCAGTCGGGAATTCCGAAGGACAGATACGCAGTATTTT
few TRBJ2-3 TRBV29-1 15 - CSVDTSPERVDTQYF TGCAGCGTTGACACGAGTCCGGAGCGTGTCGATACGCAGTATTTT
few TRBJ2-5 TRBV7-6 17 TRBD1 CASSLVLGQAYQETQYF TGTGCCAGCAGCTTAGTGTTGGGACAGGCCTACCAAGAGACCCAGTACTTC
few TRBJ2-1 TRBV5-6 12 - CASSSETALPFF TGTGCCAGCAGCTCAGAGACCGCTCTCCCGTTCTTC
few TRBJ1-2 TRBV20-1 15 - CSARPGQYGEYGYTF TGCAGTGCTAGACCAGGTCAATACGGGGAATATGGCTACACCTTC
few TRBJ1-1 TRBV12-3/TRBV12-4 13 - CASTPGGRAEAFF TGTGCCAGCACCCCGGGTGGTCGCGCTGAAGCTTTCTTT
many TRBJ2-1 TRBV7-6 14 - CASSLQETYNEQFF TGTGCCAGCAGCCTGCAAGAAACCTACAATGAGCAGTTCTTC
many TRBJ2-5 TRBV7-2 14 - CASSPREVQETQYF TGTGCCAGCAGCCCAAGGGAGGTCCAAGAGACCCAGTACTTC
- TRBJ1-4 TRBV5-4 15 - CASSVKGHTNEKLFF TGTGCCAGCAGTGTCAAGGGACACACTAATGAAAAACTGTTTTTT
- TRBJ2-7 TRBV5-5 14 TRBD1 CASSSDRVFYEQYF TGTGCCAGCAGTTCAGACAGGGTCTTCTACGAGCAGTACTTC
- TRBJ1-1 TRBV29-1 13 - CSVGYRGNTEAFF TGCAGCGTTGGGTACAGAGGGAACACTGAAGCTTTCTTT
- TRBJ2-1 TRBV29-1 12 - CSVGLERNEQFF TGCAGCGTTGGACTAGAGAGAAATGAGCAGTTCTTC
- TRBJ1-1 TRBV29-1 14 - CSVGGAGGFTEAFF TGCAGCGTTGGGGGGGCGGGGGGGTTCACTGAAGCTTTCTTT
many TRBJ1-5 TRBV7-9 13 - CASSLVPGQPQHF TGTGCCAGCAGCTTAGTACCCGGTCAGCCCCAGCATTTT
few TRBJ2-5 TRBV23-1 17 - CASSPGGGRSARNTQYF TGCGCCAGCAGTCCGGGTGGGGGGCGATCAGCAAGAAATACCCAGTACTTC
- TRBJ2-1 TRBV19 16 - CASSIVGGAEYNEQFF TGTGCCAGTAGTATAGTGGGGGGGGCGGAGTACAATGAGCAGTTCTTC
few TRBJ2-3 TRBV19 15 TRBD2 CASSIAGGRTDTQYF TGTGCCAGTAGTATCGCGGGGGGCAGAACAGATACGCAGTATTTT
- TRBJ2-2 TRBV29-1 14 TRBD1 CSVGTGGFTGELFF TGCAGCGTTGGGACAGGGGGCTTCACCGGGGAGCTGTTTTTT
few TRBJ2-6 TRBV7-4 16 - CASSLDERSGANVLTF TGTGCCAGCAGCTTAGATGAGAGGTCTGGGGCCAACGTCCTGACTTTC
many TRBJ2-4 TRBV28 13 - CASLNPGQLNQYF TGTGCCAGCTTAAATCCCGGACAACTCAATCAGTACTTC
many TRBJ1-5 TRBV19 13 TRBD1 CASTLTGWQPQHF TGTGCCAGTACCTTGACAGGGTGGCAGCCCCAGCATTTT
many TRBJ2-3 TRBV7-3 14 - CASSLKGGTDTQYF TGTGCCAGCAGCTTGAAAGGGGGCACAGATACGCAGTATTTT
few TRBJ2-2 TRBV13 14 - CASSYRSRTGELFF TGTGCCAGCAGCTATCGATCCCGCACCGGGGAGCTGTTTTTT
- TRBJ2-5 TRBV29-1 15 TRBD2 CSVVSAGEDQETQYF TGCAGCGTTGTCTCGGCGGGGGAGGATCAAGAGACCCAGTACTTC
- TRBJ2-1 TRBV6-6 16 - CASSDPLAGSYNEQFF TGTGCCAGCAGTGACCCCCTCGCGGGCTCCTACAATGAGCAGTTCTTC
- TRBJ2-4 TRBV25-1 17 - CASSESPARGDWDIQYF TGTGCCAGCAGTGAATCCCCGGCCAGGGGAGATTGGGACATTCAGTACTTC
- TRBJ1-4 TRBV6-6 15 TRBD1 CASRVRQGDGEKLFF TGTGCCAGCAGGGTTCGACAGGGGGACGGAGAAAAACTGTTTTTT
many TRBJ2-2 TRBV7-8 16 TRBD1 CASSIPGTGGAGELFF TGTGCCAGCAGCATACCCGGGACAGGGGGGGCCGGGGAGCTGTTTTTT
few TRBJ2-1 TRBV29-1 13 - CSVEGEGYNEQFF TGCAGCGTTGAAGGGGAAGGGTACAATGAGCAGTTCTTC
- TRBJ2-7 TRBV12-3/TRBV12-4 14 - CASSLGNHNYEQYF TGTGCCAGCAGTTTAGGAAACCACAATTACGAGCAGTACTTC